This T cell receptor beta chain was obtained from a study of CD8+CD57+ T cells in acquired aplastic anemia. Patients included in sequencing had previously demonstrated CD8+CD57+ cell expansion by flow cytometry. Using genomic DNA as the template, TCR beta VDJ and CDR3 profiling was carried out. TCRdb ran MiXCR on the reads and lists one entry per CDR3 protein. The data show about 180,000 distinct CDR3 sequences, roughly 48% seen once. Between the trimmed V and J ends, which lost 3 bases and 6 bases, there was a span of 13 bases. The CDR3 runs to 14 residues. Germline lookup yields CDR1 ENHRY and CDR2 SYGVKD. Many counts were recorded for this clonotype.

Sequences were obtained from sorted CD4+, CD8+, or CD8+CD57+ T cells (not recorded which) from PBMCs. This TCR came from a human donor with aplastic anemia. The rearrangement joins TRBV10-3 to TRBJ2-3, with a weak D call TRBD2 (5 bases). CDR3 sequence reads: CAISESARGDTQYF. In DNA form, the CDR3 reads TGTGCCATCAGTGAATCTGCCCGGGGTGATACGCAGTATTTT.